A selection of T cell receptor beta chains follows, all from one sample in a study of T-cell memory formation after mild COVID-19. TCRdb ran MiXCR on the 5' RACE reads and lists one entry per CDR3 protein. The top ten hold 22% of the sample, which has 250,000 to 350,000 distinct CDR3 sequences, about 15% seen once. The specimen was PBMCs or a T cell subset sorted from them (not recorded which). These receptors all stem from a man in his late teens or twenties who had mild COVID-19 (a few samples of this study predate the infection). Cell type and time point are not known. CDR3s include the opening cysteine and the closing phenylalanine or tryptophan.

TRBV20-1,CSATSGVWDNQPQHF
TRBV12-3/TRBV12-4,CASSPWTSGGENEQFF
TRBV5-1,CASSPGQNTQYF
TRBV12-5,CASGPTGLYEQYF
TRBV11-2,CASRPTTGTGTEQYF
TRBV7-2,CASSLRATEQFF
TRBV4-3,CASSQVARGNTEAFF
TRBV5-1,CASSTSGGWTEAFF
TRBV4-1,CASSLRGGVGELFF
TRBV7-9,CASRQTSEEGELFF
TRBV12-3/TRBV12-4,CASSLAENQPQHF
TRBV24-1,CATSDLSARDGNSPLHF
TRBV6-5,CASRRRQGNQPQHF
TRBV6-6,CATRKPGQGGSDTQYF
TRBV14,CASSQGVRGGRGHNEQFF
TRBV10-3,CAISETGSYEQYF
TRBV5-1,CASSYGEPREQYF
TRBV4-2,CASSQETGALQYF
TRBV10-3,CAISESRGYSNQPQHF
TRBV7-9,CASSQLGGEQYF
TRBV11-2,CASSLVGTRRAQYF
TRBV3-1,CASSQVGTGELFF
TRBV3-1,CASSMVSGANVLTF
TRBV4-3,CASSQGGRGQGTQYF
TRBV15,CATSRGGDLANYGYTF
TRBV27,CASSFSQDRGYGYTF
TRBV6-6,CASRPGLITGELFF
TRBV19,CASSPHGGTEAFF
TRBV20-1,CSARVEGHYGYTF
TRBV7-2,CASSPTAMSSYNSPLHF
TRBV7-2,CASSRGLNTGELFF
TRBV11-2,CASSLGSSRNQPQHF
TRBV2,CASSVVAGGKNEQFF
TRBV5-8,CASSPGQVGDNEQFF
TRBV4-3,CASSQDELMAGPGYTF
TRBV6-2/TRBV6-3,CASSYVGRETQYF
TRBV10-3,CAISERGGSNQPQHF
TRBV5-1,CASSPATTSGGPQFF
TRBV5-1,CASRWDLNTEAFF